This is a list of T cell receptor beta chains from one sample in a study of blood T cell repertoires in COVID-19. Here immunoSEQ multiplex PCR was the method, and the copy in TCRdb shows in-frame clones only, minus some. The table records 130,000 to 150,000 clones, 80% to 90% of them present only once. The source material was peripheral blood. The receptors were sampled from a human donor with acute or convalescent COVID-19. The donor label of this sample is uncertain. Each CDR3 is given with its conserved first and last residue. D genes are given only for firm matches. The listing skips clone size in some rows; elsewhere it reads once, few, many or a size class.

clone_size | d_call | j_call | v_call | cdr3_nt | cdr3_aa
- | - | TRBJ1-4 | TRBV11-2 | TGTGCCAGCAGCTTAGAGGCGGGGACCTCAACTAATGAAAAACTGTTTTTT | CASSLEAGTSTNEKLFF
- | TRBD1 | TRBJ1-3 | TRBV5-1 | TGCGCCAGCAGCGACAGGGCTGGAAACACCATATATTTT | CASSDRAGNTIYF
- | TRBD1 | TRBJ1-5 | TRBV28 | TGTGCCAGCAGTCAGGGGGCAGGCCAGCCCCAGCATTTT | CASSQGAGQPQHF
once | - | TRBJ1-1 | TRBV6-5 | TGTGCCAGCAAGGGGCGGAACATGAACACTGAAGCTTTCTTT | CASKGRNMNTEAFF
once | - | TRBJ2-7 | TRBV6-6 | TGTGCCAGTCAGACGGACAGTCCCTACGAGCAGTACTTC | CASQTDSPYEQYF
once | TRBD2 | TRBJ2-3 | TRBV9 | TGTGCCAGCAGCGCCGGACTAGCGGGAGGGCTCGATACGCAGTATTTT | CASSAGLAGGLDTQYF
- | - | TRBJ1-3 | TRBV6-5 | TGTGCCAGCAGGACTCAGGGGAGATCTGGAAACACCATATATTTT | CASRTQGRSGNTIYF
- | TRBD2 | TRBJ2-1 | TRBV6-1 | TGTGCCAGCAGTGAAGGAACTAGCGGAAGTAATGAGCAGTTCTTC | CASSEGTSGSNEQFF
- | TRBD2 | TRBJ2-2 | TRBV4-2 | TGTGCCAGCAGCCAAACACTAGCGGGGGGGACCGGGGAGCTGTTTTTT | CASSQTLAGGTGELFF
- | TRBD2 | TRBJ2-5 | TRBV11-2 | TGTGCCAGCAGCTTAGTGCTAGCGGGAGTTGAGACCCAGTACTTC | CASSLVLAGVETQYF
few | TRBD2 | TRBJ2-2 | TRBV6-2/TRBV6-3 | TGTGCCAGCAGCGGGGGGGTCACCGGGGAGCTGTTTTTT | CASSGGVTGELFF
- | TRBD2 | TRBJ2-3 | TRBV7-6 | TGTGCCAGCAGCCCCCAACTAGCGGCTAGCACAGATACGCAGTATTTT | CASSPQLAASTDTQYF
many | TRBD2 | TRBJ2-2 | TRBV24-1 | TGTGCCACCAGTGATCGGACTAGCGGGAACACCGGGGAGCTGTTTTTT | CATSDRTSGNTGELFF
- | - | TRBJ2-7 | TRBV20-1 | TGCAGTGCTAGTAAGCCCCCGGGGGAGGCGCGGGAGCAGTACTTC | CSASKPPGEAREQYF
- | TRBD1 | TRBJ1-3 | TRBV5-6 | TGTGCCAGCAGCTTGGAGCAGGGGGCCTCTGGAAACACCATATATTTT | CASSLEQGASGNTIYF
- | TRBD1 | TRBJ1-2 | TRBV19 | TGTGCCTGTGAACCGGGACAGGGTGGCTATGGCTACACCTTC | CACEPGQGGYGYTF
- | - | TRBJ1-1 | TRBV4-2 | TGTGCCAGCAGCCAAGGTCACGGGGTGGCCTTGAACACTGAAGCTTTCTTT | CASSQGHGVALNTEAFF
few | TRBD1 | TRBJ1-4 | TRBV15 | TGTGCCACCAGCACACGACAGGGCTTGGGAAAAAAACTGTTTTTT | CATSTRQGLGKKLFF
few | - | TRBJ2-2 | TRBV11-2 | TGTGCCAGCAGCTTAACTATACGGGCGGGCACCGGGGAGCTGTTTTTT | CASSLTIRAGTGELFF
- | TRBD1 | TRBJ2-7 | TRBV10-3 | TGTGCCATCAGTCGGGACAGCACCTACGAGCAGTACTTC | CAISRDSTYEQYF
- | TRBD1 | TRBJ2-3 | TRBV5-1 | TGCGCCAGCAGCTTGTTCGCGGACAGGGCCACAGATACGCAGTATTTT | CASSLFADRATDTQYF
- | - | TRBJ1-1 | TRBV5-4 | TGTGCCAGCAGCTTGGGGGGGGGACAAGGGTATTCTGAAGCTTTCTTT | CASSLGGGQGYSEAFF
- | TRBD1 | TRBJ2-6 | TRBV5-1 | TGCGCCAGCAGCTTGATCGGGACAGGGGTGGCTGGGGCCAACGTCCTGACTTTC | CASSLIGTGVAGANVLTF
- | TRBD1 | TRBJ2-7 | TRBV18 | TGTGCCAGCTCACCCCCGACAGGGGCGATCTCCTACGAGCAGTACTTC | CASSPPTGAISYEQYF
few | TRBD1 | TRBJ2-3 | TRBV27 | TGTGCCAGCAGCAACAGGGGGCTGGTGGATACGCAGTATTTT | CASSNRGLVDTQYF
- | TRBD1 | TRBJ1-4 | TRBV5-6 | TGTGCCAGCAGCTACGGGACAGCGGAGGAAAAACTGTTTTTT | CASSYGTAEEKLFF
- | TRBD1 | TRBJ1-2 | TRBV27 | TGTGCCAGCAGTTTGTCGACAGGGGGCTCGATCTATGGCTACACCTTC | CASSLSTGGSIYGYTF